The clone carrying this TCR beta chain was found once. Germline trimming cut 5 bases from V and 9 bases from J; bases unmatched to any gene: 7. The germline V gene has CDR1 SNHLY and CDR2 FYNNEI. This CDR3 contains 14 residues. The PCR made use of 60 Vbeta and 13 Jbeta primers. TCRdb's table, derived via immunoSEQ multiplex PCR, lists solely in-frame clones and lacks some. The sample carries under 200,000 clones, 68% recorded once. This record comes from a study of cytomegalovirus exposure and HLA in healthy donors. This chain uses TRBV2 with TRBJ2-1; 10 bases line up with TRBD2. The TCR was taken from a man aged 45 to 65 in good health and CMV-seronegative. The sequenced material came from PBMCs. CDR3 in DNA: TGTGCCAGCAGTCCCACCTTAGCGGGGGGTGAGCAGTTCTTC. It encodes CASSPTLAGGEQFF.